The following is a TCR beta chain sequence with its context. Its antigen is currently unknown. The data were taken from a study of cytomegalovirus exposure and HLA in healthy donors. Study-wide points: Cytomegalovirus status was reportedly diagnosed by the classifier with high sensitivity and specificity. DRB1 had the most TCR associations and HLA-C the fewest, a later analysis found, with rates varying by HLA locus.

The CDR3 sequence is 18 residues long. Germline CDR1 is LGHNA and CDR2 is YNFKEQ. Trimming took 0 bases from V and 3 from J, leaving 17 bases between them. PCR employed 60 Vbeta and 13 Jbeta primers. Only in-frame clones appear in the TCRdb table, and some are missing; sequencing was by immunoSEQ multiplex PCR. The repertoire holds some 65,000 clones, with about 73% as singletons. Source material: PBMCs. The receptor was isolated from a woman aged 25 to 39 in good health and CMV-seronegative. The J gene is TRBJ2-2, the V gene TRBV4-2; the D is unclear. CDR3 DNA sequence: TGTGCCAGCAGCCAAGAATTCCGGCAGGCCTCCGACACCGGGGAGCTGTTTTTT. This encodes CASSQEFRQASDTGELFF.